This T cell receptor (beta chain) was recovered during a study of post-analysis software for immune sequencing data. Study information: Included among the disease courses, which were recorded for the cohort, were relapsing-remitting, secondary progressive and progressive-relapsing multiple sclerosis.

This CDR3 comprises 14 residues. From germline, CDR1 is DFQATT and CDR2 SNEGSKA (reference sequence). V was trimmed by 6 bases and J by 0 bases, leaving 12 bases between them. TCR beta cDNA libraries had unique molecular identifiers. From the PCR reads, TCRdb called clonotypes with MiXCR, one entry per CDR3 protein. The sample contains some 690,000 distinct CDR3 sequences, roughly 27% of which appear only once. Whole-study findings and limits: Samples prepared in the same batch strongly co-clustered by F measure. Five or six TRBV segments, TRBV5-6, TRBV5-1 and TRBV20-1 among them, were found more frequent in patients than controls.

Points on this clonotype: Antigen specificity is unknown.

The TCR sequence derives from a girl aged 5 to 17 with multiple sclerosis. Material: blood. The chain uses TRBV20-1 and TRBJ1-5; D not certain. As DNA, the CDR3 is TGCAGTGCAGGACGGAGCTCTAGCAATCAGCCCCAGCATTTT. Translation: CSAGRSSSNQPQHF.